This T cell receptor (beta chain) is from a study of CD8 T cells in Susac syndrome. Looked up from germline, CDR1 is SGDLS and CDR2 is YYNGEE. The CDR3 totals 13 residues. Trimming stripped 4 bases from V and 7 bases from J, with 11 bases between. High-throughput TCR beta sequencing covered peripheral CD8+ and CD4+ T cells. The RNA, roughly 0.5 to 1 ug, was put through reverse transcription using random hexamers. The method of amplification for TCR beta CDR3 was immunoSEQ multiplex PCR, covering 54 Vbeta and 13 Jbeta. TCRdb re-analysed the immunoSEQ multiplex PCR reads in MiXCR, keeping a single row per CDR3 protein. Of about 190,000 distinct CDR3 sequences in the sample, 95% were seen once.

The origin of this receptor is a human donor with Susac syndrome. The rearrangement links TRBV9 to TRBJ2-2; tentatively, D is TRBD1 (5 bases). The source material was CD8+ T cells from PBMCs. CDR3 sequence: CASSQGFVGELFF. CDR3 coding DNA: TGTGCCAGCAGCCAGGGTTTTGTCGGGGAGCTGTTTTTT.